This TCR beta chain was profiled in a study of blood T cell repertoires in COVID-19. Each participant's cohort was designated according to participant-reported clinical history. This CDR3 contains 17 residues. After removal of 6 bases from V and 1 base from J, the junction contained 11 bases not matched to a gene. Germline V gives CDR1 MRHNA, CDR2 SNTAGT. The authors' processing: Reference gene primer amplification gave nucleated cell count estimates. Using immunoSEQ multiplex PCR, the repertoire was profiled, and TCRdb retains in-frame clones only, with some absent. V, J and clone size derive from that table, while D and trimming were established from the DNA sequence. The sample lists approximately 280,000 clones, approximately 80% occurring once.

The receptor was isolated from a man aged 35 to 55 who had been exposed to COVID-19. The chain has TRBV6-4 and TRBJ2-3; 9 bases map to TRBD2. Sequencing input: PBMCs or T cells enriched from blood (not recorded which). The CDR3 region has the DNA TGTGCCAGCAGCTGCAATAGACTAGCGGCCTGCACAGATACGCAGTATTTT. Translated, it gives CASSCNRLAACTDTQYF.